This T cell receptor beta chain was obtained from a study of post-analysis software for immune sequencing data. Study-wide context: Patients had relapsing-remitting, secondary progressive or progressive-relapsing multiple sclerosis; some lacked subtype. Study-wide points: Patients had higher frequencies than controls of five TRBV segments, including TRBV5-6, TRBV5-1 and TRBV20-1. Controls showed significantly higher normalized Chao1 diversity than did multiple sclerosis patients. Under the F measure, samples that were prepared in one batch clustered strongly together.

The V segment lost 6 bases and the J segment 9 bases; nucleotides outside the gene matches: 10. This CDR3 has 14 amino acids. Looked up from germline, CDR1 is SQVTM and CDR2 is ANQGSEA. cDNA libraries of TCR beta carried unique molecular identifiers. T cells, 1 to 10 million of them, yielded approximately 530,000 cDNA molecules. One entry per CDR3 protein results from TCRdb running MiXCR on the PCR reads. The sample carries a few hundred thousand distinct CDR3 sequences, roughly 38% recorded once. A remark on this clonotype: Its specificity is unknown.

This sequence originates from a girl aged 5 to 17 with multiple sclerosis. Sequenced input: blood. This chain links TRBV29-1 with TRBJ1-6; 8 bases agree with TRBD1. The CDR3, as DNA: TGCAGCGTACAATTTGACACAGGGGGTTCACCCCTCCACTTT. Translated, it gives CSVQFDTGGSPLHF.